Shown below are 18 T cell receptor beta chains from a single sample sequenced in a study of persistence of HIV-infected CD4 T cells. These TCRs are of unknown antigen specificity. This was the immunoSEQ version 4 assay in survey mode. The repertoire was sequenced with immunoSEQ multiplex PCR; TCRdb's copy has only in-frame clones and lacks some. The data show tens of thousands of clones, about 88% seen once. Nonspecific anti-CD3/anti-CD28 bead stimulation represents the broad CD4+ T cell repertoire. Sorting selected CD4+ T cells upregulating both CD40 ligand and CD69. Sequenced here: CD4+ T cells sorted from PBMCs after approximately 18-hour stimulation, sampled from a patient who received antiretroviral therapy. These receptors were collected from an adult woman with HIV who was CMV-seropositive.

This clone appeared once. The chain uses TRBV14 and TRBJ2-1; D may be TRBD1 (6 bases). Germline V gene sequence: CDR1 SGHDN, CDR2 FVKESK. The CDR3 loop spans 14 amino acids. Trimming shortened V by 5 bases and J by 1 base, and 9 bases separated the two germline ends. In DNA form, the CDR3 reads TGTGCCAGCAGCAGGGACATGTCCTACAATGAGCAGTTCTTC. Translated, it gives CASSRDMSYNEQFF.

The V gene is TRBV10-1, the J gene TRBJ2-2; D call uncertain. In germline, CDR1 is WNHNN, CDR2 SYGVQD (reference sequence). The ends were cut back, 6 bases at V and 4 bases at J, with 9 bases in the middle. The CDR3 spans 13 residues. The CDR3 reads CASSPALTGELFF. CDR3 nucleotide sequence: TGCGCCAGCAGCCCAGCCCTCACCGGGGAGCTGTTTTTT.

The chain links TRBV5-5 to TRBJ2-1; maybe TRBD1 (6 bases). Germline values: CDR1 SGHKS, CDR2 YYEKEE (reference sequence). The CDR3 loop spans 14 amino acids. The ends were cut back, 7 bases at V and 7 bases at J, with 18 bases in the middle. The CDR3 DNA is TGTGCCAGCGGATGGGCAGGGGCAGGGAATGAGCAGTTCTTC. Translating gives CASGWAGAGNEQFF.

This chain joins TRBV6-7 and TRBJ1-4, with 10 nucleotides matching TRBD1. Being an ORF, TRBV6-7 has a function that is uncertain. The CDR3 length is 15 residues. The V gene end was trimmed by 2 bases and the J gene end by 4 bases; junction bases not matched to a gene: 1. CDR3 in amino acids: CASSYRDRGNEKLFF. The CDR3 DNA follows: TGTGCCAGCAGTTACCGGGACAGGGGTAATGAAAAACTGTTTTTT.

This clone was seen only once. The chain has TRBV5-1 and TRBJ2-6; 7 positions match TRBD1. Germline trimming cut 0 bases from V and 4 bases from J; bases unmatched to any gene: 7. In germline, CDR1 is SGHRS, CDR2 YFSETQ. The CDR3 loop spans 17 amino acids. In nucleotides, the CDR3 is TGCGCCAGCAGCTTGGGGACAGGTTTTGTGGGGGCCAACGTCCTGACTTTC. This sequence encodes CASSLGTGFVGANVLTF.

CDR3 region: CASSDPGQPNTEAFF. CDR3 coding DNA: TGTGCCAGCAGTGACCCGGGACAGCCGAACACTGAAGCTTTCTTT. V and J are TRBV6-1 and TRBJ1-1; TRBD1 agrees at 7 bases. The CDR3 sequence is 15 residues long. With 3 bases clipped from V and 1 base from J, the junction kept 5 bases outside the gene matches. Germline CDR1 is MNHNS and CDR2 is SASEGT.

The chain carries TRBV19 and TRBJ1-5, with unresolved D. Germline CDR1 reads LNHDA; CDR2 reads SQIVND (reference sequence). The CDR3 has 15 amino acids. The germline V and J ends were trimmed by 6 bases and 3 bases, with 15 bases remaining between them. CDR3 DNA sequence: TGTGCCAGTAGGGGCCCTACAGTCTACAATCAGCCCCAGCATTTT. Translated: CASRGPTVYNQPQHF.

The chain joins TRBV6-5 to TRBJ2-1, with 8 nucleotides matching TRBD2. The CDR3 covers 15 residues. Per germline, CDR1 MNHEY and CDR2 SVGAGI. J was trimmed by 2 bases and V by 8 bases; bases with no gene match: 8. CDR3 coding DNA: TGTGCCAGCCGGGGGGGGGAAAGGGCCTACAATGAGCAGTTCTTC. It specifies CASRGGERAYNEQFF.

The gene calls are TRBV6-5 and TRBJ1-5; weak D call: TRBD1 (6 bases). V shed 8 bases and J shed 8 bases, with 19 bases lying between them. The germline gives CDR1 MNHEY, CDR2 SVGAGI. The CDR3 contains 14 residues. The CDR3 DNA is TGTGCCAGCGGTTCACAGGGCTACGCGAAGCCCCAGCATTTT. Amino acid sequence: CASGSQGYAKPQHF.

The rearrangement links TRBV27 to TRBJ1-1; D gene unclear. Germline V gene lookup returns CDR1 MNHEY and CDR2 SMNVEV (reference sequence). The V and J ends lost 6 bases and 1 base respectively, with 18 bases between them. The CDR3 totals 16 residues. The CDR3 DNA reads TGTGCCAGCAGCCCGGGTGGAGGACCTAAGAACACTGAAGCTTTCTTT. Translation gives CASSPGGGPKNTEAFF.

V and J are TRBV5-1 and TRBJ2-1; TRBD2 might be the D (7 bases). CDR1 is SGHRS and CDR2 is YFSETQ in the germline V gene. Trimming removed 3 bases from V and 8 bases from J, with 12 bases in between. The CDR3 contains 13 residues. The chain's CDR3 is CASSSGGRDEQFF. Written as DNA, the CDR3 is TGCGCCAGCAGCTCCGGGGGGCGGGATGAGCAGTTCTTC.

A note on this clone: The junction and the germline gene differ at one end; a read error may be behind it. The chain employs TRBV6-1 and TRBJ1-3; tentative D call: TRBD1 (5 bases). Germline V lookup: CDR1 MNHNS, CDR2 SASEGT. This CDR3 is built from 11 residues. CDR3 coding DNA: TGTGCCAGCAGTGAAGCCTTCGGGACGAGTTTT. It translates to CASSEAFGTSF.

CDR3 loop: CASSIGRSYEQYF. The CDR3 DNA reads TGTGCCAGCAGCATTGGACGGAGCTACGAGCAGTACTTC. This chain uses TRBV5-4 with TRBJ2-7, with D unresolved. The CDR3 has 13 residues. CDR1 is SGHNT and CDR2 is YYREEE in the germline V gene (reference sequence). Trimming took 4 bases from V and 3 from J, leaving 11 bases between them.

The chain recombines TRBV7-9 with TRBJ1-2; 8 nucleotides line up with TRBD1. Trimming at V came to 0 bases and at J to 6 bases, leaving 3 bases not matched to a gene. Germline CDR1 is SEHNR and CDR2 is FQNEAQ (reference sequence). The CDR3 is made up of 14 amino acids. CDR3 sequence reads: CASSLATGEDGYTF. The CDR3 DNA is TGTGCCAGCAGCTTAGCGACAGGGGAGGATGGCTACACCTTC. The full variable domain, rest sourced from reference TRBV7-9 and TRBJ1-2, is DTGVSQNPRHKITKRGQNVTFRCDPISEHNRLYWYRQTLGQGPEFLTYFQNEAQLEKSRLLSDRFSAERPKGSFSTLEIQRTEQGDSAMYLCASSLATGEDGYTFGSGTRLTVV.

With respect to this clone: The same CDR3 arises from other DNA sequences in this sample as well. The chain joins TRBV7-3 to TRBJ1-6; unclear D gene. Trimming cost V 5 bases and J 7 bases, with 6 bases left between them. Germline loops: CDR1 SGHTA, CDR2 FQGTGA. The CDR3 loop spans 12 amino acids. Here the CDR3 DNA reads TGTGCCAGCAGCCATAGCAATTCACCCCTCCACTTT. Translated, it gives CASSHSNSPLHF. Drawing the rest from reference TRBV7-3 and TRBJ1-6, the complete variable domain is GAGVSQTPSNKVTEKGKYVELRCDPISGHTALYWYRQSLGQGPEFLIYFQGTGAADDSGLPNDRFFAVRPEGSVSTLKIQRTERGDSAVYLCASSHSNSPLHFGNGTRLTVT.

The chain combines TRBV24-1 with TRBJ1-1; TRBD1 agrees at 9 bases. Germline V gives CDR1 KGHDR, CDR2 SFDVKD. CDR3 length: 13 amino acids. J gave up 11 bases and V 4 bases, and 7 bases lay outside the gene matches. Here the CDR3 reads CATSDPGTGLAFF. CDR3 nucleotide sequence: TGTGCCACCAGTGACCCCGGGACAGGGTTGGCTTTCTTT.

The rearrangement links TRBV30 to TRBJ1-1; the D gene is possibly TRBD1 (5 bases). CDR3 length equals 13 residues. CDR1 and CDR2 from the germline V gene are GTSNPN and SVGIG (reference sequence). Trimming took 2 bases from V and 6 from J, leaving 13 bases between them. CDR3 DNA sequence: TGTGCCTGGAGTCTCGGGGGTGGGCCTGAAGCTTTCTTT. Protein: CAWSLGGGPEAFF.

This clone was recorded only once. CDR3 sequence reads: CASSPIGGLLGDTQYF. The CDR3 bases are TGTGCCAGCAGCCCGATAGGCGGGCTGTTAGGGGATACGCAGTATTTT. The J gene is TRBJ2-3, the V gene TRBV9; a weak D match, TRBD2 (5 bases). Germline-derived CDR1 and CDR2 are SGDLS and YYNGEE. This CDR3 contains 16 residues. V dropped 4 bases and J dropped 6 bases, with 21 bases sitting between them.